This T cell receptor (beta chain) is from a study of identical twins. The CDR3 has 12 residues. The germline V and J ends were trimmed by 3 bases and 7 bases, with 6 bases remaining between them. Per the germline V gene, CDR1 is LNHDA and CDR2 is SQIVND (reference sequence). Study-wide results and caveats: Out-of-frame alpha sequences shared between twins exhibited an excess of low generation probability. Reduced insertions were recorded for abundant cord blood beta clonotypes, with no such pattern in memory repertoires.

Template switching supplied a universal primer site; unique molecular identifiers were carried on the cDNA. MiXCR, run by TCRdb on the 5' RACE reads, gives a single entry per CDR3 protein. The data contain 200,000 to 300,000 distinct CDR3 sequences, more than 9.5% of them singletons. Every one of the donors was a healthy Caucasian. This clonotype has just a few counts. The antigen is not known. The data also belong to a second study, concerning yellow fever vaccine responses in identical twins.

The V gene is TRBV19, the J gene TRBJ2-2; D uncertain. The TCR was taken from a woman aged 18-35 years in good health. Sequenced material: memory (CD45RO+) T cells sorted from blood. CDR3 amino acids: CASSIKRGELFF. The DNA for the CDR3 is TGTGCCAGTAGTATCAAGCGCGGGGAGCTGTTTTTT.